This T cell receptor beta chain was recorded in a study of blood T cell repertoires in COVID-19. The method was immunoSEQ multiplex PCR; TCRdb's version includes in-frame clones alone and lacks a portion of them. The table includes some 320,000 clones, around 88% detected once. Per the germline V gene, CDR1 is SGHTA and CDR2 is FQGNSA. V shed 3 bases and J shed 3 bases, with 3 bases lying between them. The CDR3 consists of 12 residues. The specimen was peripheral blood. The genes are TRBV7-2 and TRBJ1-5; D unresolved. The origin of this receptor is a woman aged 25 to 39 who had recovered from COVID-19. The CDR3 spells CASSFYNQPQHF. The CDR3 coding sequence is TGTGCCAGCAGCTTCTACAATCAGCCCCAGCATTTT.